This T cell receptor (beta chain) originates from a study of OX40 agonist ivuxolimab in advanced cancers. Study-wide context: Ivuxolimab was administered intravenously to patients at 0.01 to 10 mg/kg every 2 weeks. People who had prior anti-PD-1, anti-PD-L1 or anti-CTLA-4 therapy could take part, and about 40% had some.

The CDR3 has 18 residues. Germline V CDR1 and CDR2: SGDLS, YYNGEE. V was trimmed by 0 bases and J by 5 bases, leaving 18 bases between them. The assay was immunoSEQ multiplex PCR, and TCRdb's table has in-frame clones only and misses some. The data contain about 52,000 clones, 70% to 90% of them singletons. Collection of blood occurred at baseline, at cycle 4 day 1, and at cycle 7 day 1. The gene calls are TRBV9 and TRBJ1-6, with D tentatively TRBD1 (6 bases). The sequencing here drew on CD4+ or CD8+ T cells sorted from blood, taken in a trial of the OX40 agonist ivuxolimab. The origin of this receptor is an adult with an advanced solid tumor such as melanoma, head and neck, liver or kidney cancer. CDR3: CASSVGQGFGGNNSPLHF. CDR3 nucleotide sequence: TGTGCCAGCAGCGTAGGCCAGGGGTTCGGGGGCAATAATTCACCCCTCCACTTT.